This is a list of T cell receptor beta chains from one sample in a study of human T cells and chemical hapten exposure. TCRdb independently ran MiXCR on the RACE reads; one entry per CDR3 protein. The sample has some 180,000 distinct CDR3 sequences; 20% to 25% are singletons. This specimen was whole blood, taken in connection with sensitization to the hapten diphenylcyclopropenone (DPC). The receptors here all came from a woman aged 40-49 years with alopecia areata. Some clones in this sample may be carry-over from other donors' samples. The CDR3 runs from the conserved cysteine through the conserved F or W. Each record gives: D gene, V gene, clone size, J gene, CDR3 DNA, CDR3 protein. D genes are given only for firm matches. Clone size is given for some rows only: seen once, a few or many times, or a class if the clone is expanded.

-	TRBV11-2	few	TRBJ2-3	TGTGCCAGCAGCTTAGTTCCAAGGGGAACAGATACGCAGTATTTT	CASSLVPRGTDTQYF
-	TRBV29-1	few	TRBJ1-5	TGCAGCGCCTCGGGAGAGGGGCAGCCCCAGCATTTT	CSASGEGQPQHF
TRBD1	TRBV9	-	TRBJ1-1	TGTGCCAGCAGCGCCCGACAGGGGAGCGGCACTGAAGCTTTCTTT	CASSARQGSGTEAFF
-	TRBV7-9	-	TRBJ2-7	TGTGCCAGCAGCCCCTGGAGCGGCCTCTCCTACGAGCAGTACTTC	CASSPWSGLSYEQYF
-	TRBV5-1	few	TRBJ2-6	TGCGCCAGCAGCTTGTCGTGGTCTGGGGCCAACGTCCTGACTTTC	CASSLSWSGANVLTF
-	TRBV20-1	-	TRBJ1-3	TGCAGTGCTAGCAAAGGCCCCTCTGGAAACACCATATATTTT	CSASKGPSGNTIYF
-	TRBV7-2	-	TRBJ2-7	TGTGCCAGCAGCTCTATAGGGGGGGACAGGATGTTC	CASSSIGGDRMF
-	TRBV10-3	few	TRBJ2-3	TGTGCCATCAGTGAGTCGAATGATGATACGCAGTATTTT	CAISESNDDTQYF
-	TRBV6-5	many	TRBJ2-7	TGTGCCAGCAGCCCATCCCCCTCCTACGAGCAGTACTTC	CASSPSPSYEQYF
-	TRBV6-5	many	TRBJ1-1	TGTGCCAGCTACCAGGACGCTCAAAAGAGAGCTTTCTTT	CASYQDAQKRAFF
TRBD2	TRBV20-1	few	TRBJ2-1	TGCAGTGCTAGAACTAGCGGGAGCGCCTACGCACAGAATGAGCAGTTCTTC	CSARTSGSAYAQNEQFF
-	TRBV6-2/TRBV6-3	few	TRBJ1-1	TGTGCCAGCGGACAAAACACTGAAGCTTTCTTT	CASGQNTEAFF
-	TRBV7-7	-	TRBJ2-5	TGTGCTAGCAGCCTCGGTAGCGCGTACCAAGAGACCCATTACTTC	CASSLGSAYQETHYF
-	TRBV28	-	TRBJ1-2	TGTGCCAGCAGCCCAGGAGCCTATGGCTACACCTTC	CASSPGAYGYTF
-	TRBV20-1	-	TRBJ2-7	TGCAGTGCTAGAGATCCCTACGAGCAGTACTTC	CSARDPYEQYF
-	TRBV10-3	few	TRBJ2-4	TGTGCCATCAGTGAAAGGCGAGACATAGCCAAAAACATTCAGTACTTC	CAISERRDIAKNIQYF
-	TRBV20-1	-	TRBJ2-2	TGCAGTGCTTTAGTTTACACCGGGGAGCTGTTTTTT	CSALVYTGELFF
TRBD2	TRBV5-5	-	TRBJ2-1	TGTGCCAGCAGCTTGGGGCCAGCGGGAGGGTACAATGAGCAGTTCTTC	CASSLGPAGGYNEQFF
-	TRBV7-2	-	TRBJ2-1	TGTGCCAGCAGCCTAGACCTACCGGGGACGATAGGGGACAATGAGCAGTTCTTC	CASSLDLPGTIGDNEQFF
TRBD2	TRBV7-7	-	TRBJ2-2	TGTGCTAGCAGCTCCAGCGGGGGCGGGGAGCTGTTTTTT	CASSSSGGGELFF
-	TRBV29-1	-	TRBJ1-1	TGCAGCGTTGAAGGAAGGGCTTTGAGCACTGAAGCTTTCTTT	CSVEGRALSTEAFF
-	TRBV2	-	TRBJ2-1	TGTGCCAGCCTTGTGGGGGGTACCGGTGAGCAGTTCTTC	CASLVGGTGEQFF
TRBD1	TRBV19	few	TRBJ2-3	TGTGCCAGTAGTAGGCAGACAGGGGGAACCACAGATACGCAGTATTTT	CASSRQTGGTTDTQYF
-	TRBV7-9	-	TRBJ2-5	TGTGCCAGCAGCGGAGGGGGATCTGGAGAGACCCAGTACTTC	CASSGGGSGETQYF
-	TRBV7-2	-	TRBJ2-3	TGTGCCAGCAGCCGGGATCTGCAGGTTACGCAGTATTTT	CASSRDLQVTQYF
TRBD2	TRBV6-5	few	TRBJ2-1	TGTGCCAGCAATCCGGTCGGGCTAGCGGGAACCTATGAGCAGTTCTTC	CASNPVGLAGTYEQFF
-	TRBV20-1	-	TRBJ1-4	TGCAGTGCTAGAGGCCCGAATGAAAAACTGTTTTTT	CSARGPNEKLFF
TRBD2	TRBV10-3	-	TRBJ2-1	TGTGCCATCAGTACCGGGACTAGCATCAGGAATGAGCAGTTCTTC	CAISTGTSIRNEQFF
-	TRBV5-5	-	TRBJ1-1	TGTGCCAGCAGCTTGGTCAGGCCAGAAGCTTTCTTT	CASSLVRPEAFF
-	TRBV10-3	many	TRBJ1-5	TGTGCCATCAGTGCTACAGGGAGCAATCAGCCCCAGCATTTT	CAISATGSNQPQHF
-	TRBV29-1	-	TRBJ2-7	TGCAGCGTTCTTGAGACTGGACAGTACTTC	CSVLETGQYF
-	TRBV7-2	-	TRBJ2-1	TGTGCCAGCAAAAGGTCAGGGCCGGGCAATGAGCAGTTCTTC	CASKRSGPGNEQFF
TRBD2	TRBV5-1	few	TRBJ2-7	TGCGCCAGCAGCTTGGTTCTAGCGGGAGGGCTCCCCGACTACGAGCAGTACTTC	CASSLVLAGGLPDYEQYF